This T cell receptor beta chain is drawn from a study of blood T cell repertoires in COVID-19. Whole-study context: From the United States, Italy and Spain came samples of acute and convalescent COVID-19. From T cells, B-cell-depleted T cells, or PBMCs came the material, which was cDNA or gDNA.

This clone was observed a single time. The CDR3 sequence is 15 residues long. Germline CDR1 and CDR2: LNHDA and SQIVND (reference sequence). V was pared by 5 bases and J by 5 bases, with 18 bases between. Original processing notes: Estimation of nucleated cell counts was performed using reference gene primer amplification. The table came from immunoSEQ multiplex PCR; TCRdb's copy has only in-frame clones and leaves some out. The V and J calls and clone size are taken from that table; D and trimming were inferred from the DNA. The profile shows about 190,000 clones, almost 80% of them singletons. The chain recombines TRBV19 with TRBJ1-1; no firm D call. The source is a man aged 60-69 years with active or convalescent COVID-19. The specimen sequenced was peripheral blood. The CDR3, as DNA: TGTGCCAGTAGTGCCCGGACTCCGGGGAGGACTGAAGCTTTCTTT. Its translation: CASSARTPGRTEAFF.